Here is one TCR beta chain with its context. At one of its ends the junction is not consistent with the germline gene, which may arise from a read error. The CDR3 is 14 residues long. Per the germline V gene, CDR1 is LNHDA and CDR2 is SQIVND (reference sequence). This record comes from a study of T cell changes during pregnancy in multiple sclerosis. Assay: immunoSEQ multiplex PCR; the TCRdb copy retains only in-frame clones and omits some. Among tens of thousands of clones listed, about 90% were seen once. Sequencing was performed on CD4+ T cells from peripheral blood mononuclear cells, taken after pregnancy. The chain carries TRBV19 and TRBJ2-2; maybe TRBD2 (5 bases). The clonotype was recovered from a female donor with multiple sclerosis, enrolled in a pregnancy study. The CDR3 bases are TGTGCCAGTAGTATAGGGCCAAACACCGGGAAGCTGTTTTTT. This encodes CASSIGPNTGKLFF.